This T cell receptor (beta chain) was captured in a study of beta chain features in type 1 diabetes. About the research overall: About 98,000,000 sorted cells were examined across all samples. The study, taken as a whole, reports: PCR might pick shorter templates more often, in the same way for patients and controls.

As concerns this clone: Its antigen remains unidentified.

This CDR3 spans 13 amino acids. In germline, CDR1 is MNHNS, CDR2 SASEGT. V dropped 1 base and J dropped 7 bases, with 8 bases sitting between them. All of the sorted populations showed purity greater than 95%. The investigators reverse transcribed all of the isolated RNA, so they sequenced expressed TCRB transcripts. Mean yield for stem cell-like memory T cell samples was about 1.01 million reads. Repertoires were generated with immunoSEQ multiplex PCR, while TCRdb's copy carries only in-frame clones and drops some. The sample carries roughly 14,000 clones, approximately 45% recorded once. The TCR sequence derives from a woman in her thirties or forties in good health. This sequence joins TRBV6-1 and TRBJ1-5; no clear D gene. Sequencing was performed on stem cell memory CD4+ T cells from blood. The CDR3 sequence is CASSEELFQPQHF. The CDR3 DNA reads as TGTGCCAGCAGTGAAGAGCTTTTCCAGCCCCAGCATTTT.